This T cell receptor (beta chain) stems from a study of T cell repertoires in cytomegalovirus infection. Study-wide results and limits: Clonotype analysis showed dominance of the ex vivo response by HLA-C-restricted CMV-specific TCR beta clonotypes.

TCRdb analysed the reads with MiXCR anew, one entry per CDR3 protein. The table has 200,000 to 250,000 distinct CDR3 sequences, 22% seen once. The V end was cut by 2 bases, the J end by 5 bases, with 15 bases between. CDR1 is SEHNR, CDR2 FQNEAQ, per germline (reference sequence). This CDR3 region has 15 residues. Concerning this clonotype: Its specificity is not known.

This sequence was found in a human donor in good health (CMV status not recorded). Some clones in this sample may be carry-over from other donors' samples. Specimen: CD8+ T cells from PBMCs. The chain carries TRBV7-9 and TRBJ1-2; D is possibly TRBD1 (6 bases). Here the CDR3 reads CASSLSGDPGYGYTF. Here the CDR3 DNA reads TGTGCCAGCAGCTTATCAGGGGATCCAGGATATGGCTACACCTTC.